The sequence of this TCR beta chain was determined in a study of molecular identifiers for immune sequencing clone quantification. This CDR3 region has 15 residues. Trimming took 3 bases from V and 6 from J; bases not matched to a gene: 7. Germline lookup yields CDR1 SGDLS and CDR2 YYNGEE. TCRdb re-derived calls from the PCR reads in MiXCR, one entry per CDR3 protein. The top ten hold roughly 1.4% of the sample, which has some 65,000 distinct CDR3 sequences, roughly 18% seen once. This clonotype was counted many times. Its specificity is not known. The CD8+CD4-CCR7+CD45RA+ phenotype defined the sorted naive CD8 T cells. Points from the study as a whole: Clones above 20 RNA copies held over 98% of effector molecules, under 1% in naive cells.

V gene TRBV9 combines with J gene TRBJ2-3, with TRBD2 matching 10 bases. The source of this sequence is a human donor in good health. Some libraries in this study had Jurkat cell RNA spiked in. Source material: naive CD8+ T cells from blood, with Jurkat cell RNA spiked in. Subset of the sample: FACS-sorted CD8+CD4-CCR7+CD45RA+ naive T cells. The CDR3 protein is CASSGSGRARDTQYF. The CDR3 region has the DNA TGTGCCAGCAGCGGGAGCGGGAGGGCCAGGGATACGCAGTATTTT.